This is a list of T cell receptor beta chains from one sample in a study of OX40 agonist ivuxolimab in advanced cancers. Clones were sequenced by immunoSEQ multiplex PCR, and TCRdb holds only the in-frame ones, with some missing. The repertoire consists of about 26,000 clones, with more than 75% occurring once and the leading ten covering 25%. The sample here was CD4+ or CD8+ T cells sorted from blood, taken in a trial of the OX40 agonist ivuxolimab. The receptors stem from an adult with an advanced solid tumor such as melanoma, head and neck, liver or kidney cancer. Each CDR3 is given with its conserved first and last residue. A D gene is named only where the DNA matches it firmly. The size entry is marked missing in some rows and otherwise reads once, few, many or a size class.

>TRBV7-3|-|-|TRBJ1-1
CASSLGQGDTEAFF
TGTGCCAGCAGCTTAGGGCAGGGCGACACTGAAGCTTTCTTT
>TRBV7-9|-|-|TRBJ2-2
CASSPDGNTGELFF
TGTGCCAGCAGCCCCGACGGCAACACCGGGGAGCTGTTTTTT
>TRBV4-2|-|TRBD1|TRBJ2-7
CASSLAGTGGNEQYF
TGTGCCAGCAGCCTGGCCGGGACAGGGGGGAACGAGCAGTACTTC
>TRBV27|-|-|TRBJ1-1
CASSLSGSEAFF
TGTGCCAGCAGTTTATCAGGTTCTGAAGCTTTCTTT
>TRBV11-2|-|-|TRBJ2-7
CASSLGRDSYEQYF
TGTGCCAGCAGCTTAGGCAGGGACTCCTACGAGCAGTACTTC
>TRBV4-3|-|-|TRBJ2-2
CASSQDLGASGELFF
TGCGCCAGCAGCCAAGATCTAGGGGCATCCGGGGAGCTGTTTTTT
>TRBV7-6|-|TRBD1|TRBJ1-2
CASSSEDRVPWGYTF
TGTGCCAGCAGCAGCGAGGACAGGGTACCTTGGGGCTACACCTTC
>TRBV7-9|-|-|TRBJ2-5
CASSLGLGETQYF
TGTGCCAGCAGCTTAGGTCTCGGGGAGACCCAGTACTTC
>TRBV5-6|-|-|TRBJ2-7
CASSLGYRVSEQYF
TGTGCCAGCAGCTTGGGGTACAGGGTGAGCGAGCAGTACTTC
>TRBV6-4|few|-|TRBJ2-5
CASSLGRETQYF
TGTGCCAGCAGTTTAGGCCGAGAGACCCAGTACTTC
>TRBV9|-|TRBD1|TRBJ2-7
CASSVGQGAYEQYF
TGTGCCAGCAGCGTAGGACAGGGGGCGTACGAGCAGTACTTC
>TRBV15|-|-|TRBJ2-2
CATSRERGTGELFF
TGTGCCACCAGCAGAGAGAGGGGAACCGGGGAGCTGTTTTTT
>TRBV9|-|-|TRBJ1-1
CASSVELSNTEAFF
TGTGCCAGCAGCGTAGAACTCTCGAACACTGAAGCTTTCTTT
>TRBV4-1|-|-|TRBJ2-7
CASSRSTSYEQYF
TGCGCCAGCAGCCGTAGTACTTCCTACGAGCAGTACTTC
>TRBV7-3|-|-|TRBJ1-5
CASSVGGSNQPQHF
TGTGCCAGCAGCGTAGGAGGGAGCAATCAGCCCCAGCATTTT
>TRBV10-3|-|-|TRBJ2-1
CAISESGGGGNEQFF
TGTGCCATCAGTGAGTCGGGGGGAGGCGGGAATGAGCAGTTCTTC
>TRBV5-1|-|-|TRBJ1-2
CASSFIRANYGYTF
TGCGCCAGCAGCTTTATCCGGGCTAACTATGGCTACACCTTC
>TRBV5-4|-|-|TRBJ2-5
CASSSGEETQYF
TGTGCCAGCAGCTCAGGGGAAGAGACCCAGTACTTC
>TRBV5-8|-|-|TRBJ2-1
CASSLVYGYNEQFF
TGTGCCAGCAGCTTGGTGTACGGCTACAATGAGCAGTTCTTC
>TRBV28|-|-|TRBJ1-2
CATGYGYTF
TGTGCCACTGGGTATGGCTACACCTTC
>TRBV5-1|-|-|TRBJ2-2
CASSLTGPNTGELFF
TGCGCCAGCAGCTTGACGGGACCCAACACCGGGGAGCTGTTTTTT
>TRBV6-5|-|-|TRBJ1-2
CASSYSVQDRNGYTF
TGTGCCAGCAGTTACTCAGTACAGGATCGAAATGGCTACACCTTC
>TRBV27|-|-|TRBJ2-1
CASSLGNEQFF
TGTGCCAGCAGTCTAGGCAATGAGCAGTTCTTC
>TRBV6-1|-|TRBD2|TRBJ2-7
CASSEGPGRTSSYEQYF
TGTGCCAGCAGTGAAGGCCCCGGGCGGACTAGCTCCTACGAGCAGTACTTC
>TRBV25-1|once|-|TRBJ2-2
CASSERTEAAGELFF
TGTGCCAGCAGTGAAAGGACAGAGGCGGCCGGGGAGCTGTTTTTT
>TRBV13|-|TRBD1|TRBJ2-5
CASSGRGLRETQYF
TGTGCCAGCAGCGGTAGGGGGCTGAGAGAGACCCAGTACTTC
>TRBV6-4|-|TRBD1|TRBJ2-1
CASSYDRVINEQFF
TGTGCCAGCAGTTACGACAGGGTAATTAATGAGCAGTTCTTC
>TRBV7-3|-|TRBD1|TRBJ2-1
CASSLTGLTYNEQFF
TGTGCCAGCAGCTTGACAGGGTTGACCTACAATGAGCAGTTCTTC
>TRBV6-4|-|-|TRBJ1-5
CASSDSAYGNQPQHF
TGTGCCAGCAGTGACTCAGCGTATGGCAATCAGCCCCAGCATTTT
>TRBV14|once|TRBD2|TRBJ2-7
CASSQEYSGSYEQYF
TGTGCCAGCAGCCAAGAATACAGCGGGAGCTACGAGCAGTACTTC
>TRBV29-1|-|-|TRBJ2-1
CSAVDDTYNEQFF
TGCAGCGCTGTGGATGACACCTACAATGAGCAGTTCTTC
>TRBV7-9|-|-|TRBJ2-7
CASTEGDSSYEQYF
TGTGCCAGCACCGAGGGGGATAGCTCCTACGAGCAGTACTTC
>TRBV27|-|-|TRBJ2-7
CASSLSGPAYEQYF
TGTGCCAGCAGTTTATCGGGACCCGCCTACGAGCAGTACTTC
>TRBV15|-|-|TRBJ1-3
CATSRERSSGNTIYF
TGTGCCACCAGCAGAGAGAGGAGCTCTGGAAACACCATATATTTT
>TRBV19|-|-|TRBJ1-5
CASSIGGGPNGQHF
TGTGCCAGTAGTATAGGAGGGGGTCCCAATGGCCAGCATTTT
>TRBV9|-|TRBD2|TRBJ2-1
CASSVEYGDLTSQGNEQFF
TGTGCCAGCAGCGTAGAGTATGGGGATTTGACTAGCCAGGGCAATGAGCAGTTCTTC
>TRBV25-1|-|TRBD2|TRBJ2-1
CASSAETSGNYNEQFF
TGTGCCAGCAGTGCCGAGACTAGCGGGAACTACAATGAGCAGTTCTTC
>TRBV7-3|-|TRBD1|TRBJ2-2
CASRARQGTGELFF
TGTGCCAGCAGAGCCCGACAGGGGACCGGGGAGCTGTTTTTT
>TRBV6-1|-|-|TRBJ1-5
CASSESAGGPQHF
TGTGCCAGCAGTGAATCGGCGGGGGGCCCCCAGCATTTT
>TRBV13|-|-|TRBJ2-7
CASSLNYEQYF
TGTGCCAGCAGCCTTAACTACGAGCAGTACTTC
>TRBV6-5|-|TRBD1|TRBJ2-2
CASSYFGQGHTGELFF
TGTGCCAGCAGTTACTTCGGACAGGGGCACACCGGGGAGCTGTTTTTT
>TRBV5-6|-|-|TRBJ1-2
CASSSLQNGYTF
TGTGCCAGCAGCTCTCTACAGAATGGCTACACCTTC
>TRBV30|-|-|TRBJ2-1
CAWSLGKFGGDNEQFF
TGTGCCTGGAGCCTAGGGAAATTCGGGGGCGACAATGAGCAGTTCTTC
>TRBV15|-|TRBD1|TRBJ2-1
CATSGRDRISEQFF
TGTGCCACCAGCGGACGGGACAGAATAAGTGAGCAGTTCTTC
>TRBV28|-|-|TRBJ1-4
CATREGFATNEKLFF
TGTGCCACCAGGGAGGGGTTTGCAACTAATGAAAAACTGTTTTTT
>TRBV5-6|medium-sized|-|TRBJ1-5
CASSLKEVGSNQPQHF
TGTGCCAGCAGCTTGAAGGAAGTGGGCAGCAATCAGCCCCAGCATTTT
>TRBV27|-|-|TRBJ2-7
CASRPTGGYEQYF
TGTGCCAGCAGGCCTACCGGGGGATACGAGCAGTACTTC
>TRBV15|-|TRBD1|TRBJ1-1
CATGPGQGSAFF
TGTGCCACCGGTCCAGGACAGGGATCTGCTTTCTTT
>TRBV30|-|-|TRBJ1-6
CAWSPTYNSPLHF
TGTGCCTGGAGTCCGACCTATAATTCACCCCTCCACTTT
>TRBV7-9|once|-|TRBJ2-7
CASSLVSYEQYF
TGTGCCAGCAGCTTAGTATCTTACGAGCAGTACTTC
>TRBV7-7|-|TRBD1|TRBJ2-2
CASSRQGSGELFF
TGTGCCAGCAGCAGACAGGGGTCCGGGGAGCTGTTTTTT